Below are 18 T cell receptor beta chains sequenced from a single sample in a study of T cells in Graves' hyperthyroidism and ophthalmopathy. Researchers took RNA transcripts and amplified the TCR beta CDR3 regions from them. The HTBI primer set was used in a first-round RT-PCR of the TCR CDR3. TCRdb re-derived calls from the multiplex PCR reads in MiXCR, one entry per CDR3 protein. Among 250,000 to 300,000 distinct CDR3 sequences, less than 20% were seen once, and the ten largest hold under 40%. Sequenced: blood. Receptors were obtained from a man aged 45-65 years with Graves' ophthalmopathy.

This clonotype was seen many times. The chain has TRBV5-1 and TRBJ2-2; perhaps TRBD2 as D (5 bases). The CDR3 is 16 amino acids. Germline V gene lookup returns CDR1 SGHRS and CDR2 YFSETQ. V was shortened by 0 bases and J by 1 base, with 10 bases between the two germline ends. This CDR3 reads CASSLAGAGNTGELFF. The DNA for the CDR3 is TGCGCCAGCAGCTTGGCCGGCGCGGGGAACACCGGGGAGCTGTTTTTT.

This clonotype appeared many times. This chain joins TRBV5-1 and TRBJ1-5; D is ambiguous. This CDR3 contains 14 residues. Trimming took off 0 bases at V and 7 bases at J, with 11 bases between the two ends. In germline, CDR1 is SGHRS, CDR2 YFSETQ. CDR3 sequence (DNA): TGCGCCAGCAGCTTGGACAACATGGGCCAGCCCCAGCATTTT. Translation gives CASSLDNMGQPQHF.

This clonotype has at least ten counts. The chain employs TRBV30 and TRBJ1-1; D gene uncertain. V lost 5 bases and J lost 0, with 13 bases in between. This CDR3 contains 14 residues. The germline gives CDR1 GTSNPN, CDR2 SVGIG (reference sequence). The DNA of the CDR3 is TGTGCCTGGTTTGGTCGGCCTATGAACACTGAAGCTTTCTTT. It specifies CAWFGRPMNTEAFF.

This clonotype came up a few times. The V and J genes are TRBV6-1 and TRBJ2-3, with a possible D match to TRBD2 (6 bases). The germline CDR1 and CDR2 sequences are MNHNS and SASEGT. V gave up 8 bases and J gave up 0 bases, with 12 bases separating them. This CDR3 has 14 residues. The CDR3 reads CASSSGVSTDTQYF. The CDR3, as DNA: TGTGCCAGCTCCTCGGGAGTTAGCACAGATACGCAGTATTTT.

This chain links TRBV6-1 with TRBJ2-6; 9 bases align to TRBD1. Germline V gene lookup returns CDR1 MNHNS and CDR2 SASEGT. Losses at the gene ends were 5 bases for V and 2 bases for J; bases not matched to a gene: 7. This CDR3 is built from 17 residues. This CDR3 is CASSRGQGGAGANVLTF. The CDR3 DNA follows: TGTGCCAGCAGTAGGGGACAGGGTGGCGCTGGGGCCAACGTCCTGACTTTC.

This clonotype was recorded a few times. V and J are TRBV29-1 and TRBJ1-5, with a tentative D call TRBD1 (6 bases). Trimming removed 5 bases at V and 3 bases at J, with 11 bases between. Germline CDR1 is SQVTM and CDR2 is ANQGSEA. This CDR3 region has 13 residues. CDR3 nucleotide sequence: TGCAGCGTTATCACAGGGTACAATCAGCCCCAGCATTTT. It is translated as CSVITGYNQPQHF.

This chain connects TRBV9 to TRBJ2-7; tentatively, D is TRBD1 or TRBD2 (5 bases each). V was clipped by 0 bases and J by 6 bases, with 16 bases between them. CDR1 is SGDLS, CDR2 YYNGEE, per germline. CDR3 size: 15 residues. The CDR3 DNA sequence: TGTGCCAGCAGCGTAGAGTATTCTGGGGACCCCGAGCAGTACTTC. Its protein product is CASSVEYSGDPEQYF.

This clonotype has a count of ten or more. V usage is TRBV3-1 and J usage is TRBJ2-1; 7 nucleotides align to TRBD2. V was pared by 0 bases and J by 6 bases, with 5 bases of the junction left unmatched. There are 15 residues in the CDR3. Germline CDR1 LGHDT, CDR2 YNNKEL (reference sequence). CDR3 protein: CASSQELGRGNEQFF. CDR3 DNA: TGTGCCAGCAGCCAAGAACTAGGGAGGGGCAATGAGCAGTTCTTC.

V usage is TRBV5-1 and J usage is TRBJ2-1; 10 bases fit TRBD1. This CDR3 region has 14 residues. V lost 6 bases, J lost 9 bases, and 9 bases stayed unmatched. The germline V gene has CDR1 SGHRS and CDR2 YFSETQ. CDR3 protein: CASMEGQGTGEQFF. CDR3 DNA sequence: TGCGCCAGCATGGAGGGACAGGGGACGGGTGAGCAGTTCTTC.

This clonotype came up many times. This chain connects TRBV20-1 to TRBJ2-7, with 12 bases lining up with TRBD2. J gave up 0 bases and V 0 bases, and 3 bases lay outside the gene matches. CDR1 is DFQATT and CDR2 is SNEGSKA in the germline V gene (reference sequence). This CDR3 region has 16 residues. This CDR3 is CSARDWTSGASYEQYF. The DNA of the CDR3 is TGCAGTGCTAGAGATTGGACTAGCGGGGCCTCCTACGAGCAGTACTTC.

This clonotype turned up a few times. The chain is built from TRBV4-1 and TRBJ2-7; a possible D gene is TRBD2 (6 bases). Between the trimmed V and J ends, which lost 4 bases and 3 bases, there was a span of 13 bases. This CDR3 region has 14 residues. Germline V gene data show CDR1 as MGHRA and CDR2 as YSYEKL. CDR3 in amino acids: CASSRGGTDYEQYF. In nucleotides, the CDR3 is TGCGCCAGCAGCCGCGGCGGGACCGACTACGAGCAGTACTTC.

This clonotype was observed at least ten times. The chain uses TRBV7-2 and TRBJ2-7, with TRBD2 matching over 11 bases. J lost 6 bases, V lost 0 bases, and 4 bases had no gene match. Germline CDR1 SGHTA, CDR2 FQGNSA. The CDR3 is made up of 15 amino acids. The CDR3 is CASSLASSGRLEQYF. The CDR3, as DNA: TGTGCCAGCAGCTTAGCTTCTAGCGGGAGGCTCGAGCAGTACTTC.

The rearrangement joins TRBV5-4 to TRBJ2-7, with TRBD1 matching 7 bases. Per the germline V gene, CDR1 is SGHNT and CDR2 is YYREEE (reference sequence). Trimming cost V 3 bases and J 0 bases; bases outside gene matches: 6. The CDR3 covers 15 residues. In DNA form, the CDR3 reads TGTGCCAGCAGCTACGAAACAGGGGACTCCTACGAGCAGTACTTC. Translation: CASSYETGDSYEQYF.

The chain carries TRBV20-1 and TRBJ2-3; no clear D. Germline CDR1 and CDR2: DFQATT and SNEGSKA (reference sequence). The CDR3 is made up of 9 amino acids. CDR3 loop: CNRTDTQYF. The CDR3 nucleotides are TGCAATCGCACAGATACGCAGTATTTT.

This clonotype was counted between two and nine times. This chain's CDR3 is CASSSEDTYNEQFF. In DNA form, the CDR3 reads TGTGCCAGCAGCTCCGAAGACACCTACAATGAGCAGTTCTTC. The chain joins TRBV9 to TRBJ2-1; no clear D gene. Trimming took 4 bases from V and 2 from J, leaving 10 bases between them. The CDR3 is 14 residues long. Germline V gene lookup returns CDR1 SGDLS and CDR2 YYNGEE.

This clonotype was recorded only once. The rearrangement joins TRBV27 to TRBJ1-3, with TRBD1 as a possible D gene (6 bases). Germline V gene lookup returns CDR1 MNHEY and CDR2 SMNVEV (reference sequence). With 3 bases removed from V and 8 bases from J, the gap between germline ends came to 14 bases. The CDR3 loop spans 14 amino acids. CDR3 loop: CASSFAGGPDTIYF. The CDR3 DNA is TGTGCCAGCAGTTTTGCGGGGGGGCCGGACACCATATATTTT.

The chain employs TRBV3-1 and TRBJ1-1; tentatively, D is TRBD1 (6 bases). Trimming stripped 0 bases from V and 8 bases from J, with 13 bases between. The V gene's germline CDR1 is LGHDT and CDR2 YNNKEL (reference sequence). This CDR3 is 14 amino acids long. DNA of the CDR3: TGTGCCAGCAGCCAAGATTCCGGGGGCTCCGAAGCTTTCTTT. Translated: CASSQDSGGSEAFF.

The sample holds a few counts of this clonotype. The chain links TRBV18 to TRBJ2-1; 13 nucleotides align to TRBD2. The CDR3 is 15 residues long. Trimming removed 6 bases from V and 7 bases from J; junction bases left unmatched: 6. Germline V gene lookup returns CDR1 KGHSH and CDR2 LQKENI. For the CDR3, the DNA is TGTGCCAGCTCTCCTGGACTAGCGGGGGAGAATGAGCAGTTCTTC. Amino acid sequence: CASSPGLAGENEQFF.